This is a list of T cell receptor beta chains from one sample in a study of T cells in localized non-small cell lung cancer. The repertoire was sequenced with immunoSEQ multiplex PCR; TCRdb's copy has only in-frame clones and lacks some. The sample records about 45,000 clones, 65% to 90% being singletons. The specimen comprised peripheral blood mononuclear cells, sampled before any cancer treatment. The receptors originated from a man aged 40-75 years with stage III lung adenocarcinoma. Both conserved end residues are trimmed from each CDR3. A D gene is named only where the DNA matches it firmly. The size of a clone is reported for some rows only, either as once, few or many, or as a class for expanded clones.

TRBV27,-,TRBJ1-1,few,ASSLSVTDTTHTEAF
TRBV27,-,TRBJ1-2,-,ASSRRGFDGYT
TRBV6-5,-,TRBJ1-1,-,ASSYSISSYTEAF
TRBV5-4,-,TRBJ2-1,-,ASTPSGNEQF
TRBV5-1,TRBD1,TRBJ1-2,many,ASRARDRGSSSYGYT
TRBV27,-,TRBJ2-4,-,ASSGGVVGTKNIQY
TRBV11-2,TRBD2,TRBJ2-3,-,ASSLAGGYVDTQY
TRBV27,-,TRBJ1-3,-,ASSLSGPKSSGNTIY
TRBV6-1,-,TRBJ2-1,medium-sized,ASSRRGEGEQF
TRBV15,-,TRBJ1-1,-,ATLISGTTEAF
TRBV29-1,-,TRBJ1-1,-,SGGGGNTEAF
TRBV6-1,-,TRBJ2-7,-,ASSELATAISYEQY
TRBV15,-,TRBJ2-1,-,ATSRGFIYNEQF
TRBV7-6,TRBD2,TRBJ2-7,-,ASRRLAGGSSYEQY
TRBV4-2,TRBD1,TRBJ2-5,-,ASSPRTGRETQY
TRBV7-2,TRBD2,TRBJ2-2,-,ASSLPPSGANTGELF
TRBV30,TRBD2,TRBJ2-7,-,AWSKTGGGDEQY
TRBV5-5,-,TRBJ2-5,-,ASSPSTGSGRETQY
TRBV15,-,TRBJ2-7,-,ATSRDLGGYEQY
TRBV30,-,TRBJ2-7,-,AWSQSIVYEQY
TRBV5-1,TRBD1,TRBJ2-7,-,ASSFSGGSSYEQY
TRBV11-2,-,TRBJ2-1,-,ASSLARIQNEQF
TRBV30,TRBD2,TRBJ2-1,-,AWRRGSGGGNEQF
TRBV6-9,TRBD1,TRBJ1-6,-,ASSVTGENSPLH
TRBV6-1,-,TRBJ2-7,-,ASSLTGVGQY
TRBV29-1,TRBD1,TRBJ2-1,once,SVSRDRGNNEQF
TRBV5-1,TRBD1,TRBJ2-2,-,ASRPYPDRGYTGELF
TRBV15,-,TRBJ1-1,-,ATSRDRTFEAF
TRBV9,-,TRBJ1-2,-,ASSVGYGGKGYT
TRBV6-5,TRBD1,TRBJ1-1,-,ASSRTGKNTEAF
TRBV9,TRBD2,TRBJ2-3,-,ASSVETSGGGTDTQY
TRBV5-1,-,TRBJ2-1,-,ASSLGGGEDNNEQF
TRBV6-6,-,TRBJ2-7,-,ASSYSRYTSYEQY
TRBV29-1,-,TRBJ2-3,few,SVEKYRGGNTQY
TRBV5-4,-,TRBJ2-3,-,ASSSKREAADTQY
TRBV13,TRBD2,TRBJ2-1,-,ASSLALAGGYNEQF
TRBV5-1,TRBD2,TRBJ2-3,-,ASSSSASGGALDTQY
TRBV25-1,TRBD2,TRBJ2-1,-,ASSEAKRGNLNEQF
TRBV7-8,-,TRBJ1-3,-,ASSLALLGSSGNTIY
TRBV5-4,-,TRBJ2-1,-,ASSLLARDLNNEQF
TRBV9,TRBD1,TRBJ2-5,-,ASSPNPTGGQETQY
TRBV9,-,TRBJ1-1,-,ASSGRTVEAF
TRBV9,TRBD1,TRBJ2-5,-,ASSFGTGQETQY
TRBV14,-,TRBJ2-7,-,ASSQGTYEQY
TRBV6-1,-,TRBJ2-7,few,ASSEVGWEQY
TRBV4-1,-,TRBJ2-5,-,ASSQDLVRGSPRETQY
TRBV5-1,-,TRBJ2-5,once,ASSLALLRDAGETQY
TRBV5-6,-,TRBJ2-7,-,ASSPALEERHDEQY
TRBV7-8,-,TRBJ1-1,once,ASSLETGEAF
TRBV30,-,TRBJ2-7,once,AWSADSYEQY
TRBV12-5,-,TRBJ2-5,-,ASGFQGRGETQY
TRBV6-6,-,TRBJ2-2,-,ASSYSPGELF
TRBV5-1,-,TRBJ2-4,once,ASTPGSGLDIQY
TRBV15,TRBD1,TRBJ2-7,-,ATSRDHWTGSYEQY
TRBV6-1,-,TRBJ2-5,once,ASSEPATGWRETQY
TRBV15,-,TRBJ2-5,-,ATSRPIPGHWGDWQETQY
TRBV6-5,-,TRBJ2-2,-,ASSSLSMNTGELF